The text below deals with one T cell receptor beta chain. The V end lost 1 base, the J end lost 0 bases, and 16 bases lay between the germline ends. In germline, CDR1 is SGHDN, CDR2 FVKESK. CDR3 length equals 18 residues. Generated by immunoSEQ multiplex PCR, the TCRdb table keeps only in-frame clones and is missing some. The profile shows hundreds of thousands of clones, 87% of them singletons. The record originates from a study of shared T cell receptors in the human thymus. The data were also submitted as part of a second study, on human thymus T cells. That publication notes: Resections from corrective heart surgery supplied the thymus tissue. Thymic as well as blood repertoires seemed to favor certain V and J genes unevenly.

The genes are TRBV14 and TRBJ2-1, with D uncertain. This sequence was found in a boy under three years old with a congenital heart defect. The sequenced sample was thymocytes. The CDR3 here is CASSQVTGEPSSYNEQFF. For the CDR3, the DNA is TGTGCCAGCAGCCAAGTAACGGGTGAGCCTAGCTCCTACAATGAGCAGTTCTTC.